This T cell receptor (beta chain) came from a study of chemoradiotherapy in HPV16-positive cancers. Study-level background: Candidate HPV-specific T-cell clones and common TCR motifs came from functional assays in a couple of HPV16-positive patients.

Produced via immunoSEQ multiplex PCR; TCRdb's table is partial and in-frame only. The data show 1,100 to 1,500 clones, 82% seen once. Germline V CDR1 and CDR2: SGHVS, FNYEAQ. This CDR3 spans 14 amino acids. Trimming stripped 0 bases from V and 16 bases from J, with 19 bases between. The source of this sequence is a human donor with HPV-associated anogenital cancer. This chain connects TRBV7-6 to TRBJ2-1, with a weak D call TRBD1 (6 bases). The sample in question was tumor tissue, obtained from a patient who underwent chemoradiotherapy. CDR3 coding DNA: TGTGCCAGCAGCTTAGCGGGAGTGGGGGCCAGCGAATTCTTC. This gives the protein CASSLAGVGASEFF. Full variable domain (remainder filled in from reference TRBV7-6 and TRBJ2-1): GAGVSQSPRYKVTKRGQDVALRCDPISGHVSLYWYRQALGQGPEFLTYFNYEAQQDKSGLPNDRFSAERPEGSISTLTIQRTEQRDSAMYRCASSLAGVGASEFFGPGTRLTVL.